The 21 T cell receptor beta chains below come from one sample, sequenced in a study of shared clonotypes between healthy human individuals. This table comes from immunoSEQ multiplex PCR, and its TCRdb copy is limited to in-frame clones, with some not included. This sample has fewer than 1.6 million clones; 97% to 99% occur once, and the top ten carry approximately 0.4%. Sample: naive CD4+ T cells sorted from blood. As for subset: CD45RA+ positively selected. The receptor source for this set is a young man in good health.

This chain connects TRBV5-4 to TRBJ2-5, with TRBD2 matching 10 bases. The CDR3 spans 15 residues. Germline CDR1 is SGHNT and CDR2 is YYREEE (reference sequence). Trimming took 1 base from V and 4 from J; bases not matched to a gene: 4. The CDR3 region is CASSLRLAGAETQYF. The CDR3 DNA is TGTGCCAGCAGCTTGCGGCTAGCGGGAGCAGAGACCCAGTACTTC. Combining the CDR3 with reference TRBV5-4 and TRBJ2-5 gives the whole variable domain ETGVTQSPTHLIKTRGQQVTLRCSSQSGHNTVSWYQQALGQGPQFIFQYYREEENGRGNFPPRFSGLQFPNYSSELNVNALELDDSALYLCASSLRLAGAETQYFGPGTRLLVL.

This chain connects TRBV28 to TRBJ2-1; D possibly corresponds to TRBD2 (5 bases). V lost 8 bases and J 6 bases, leaving 14 bases between the germline ends. From germline, CDR1 is MDHEN and CDR2 SYDVKM. CDR3 length: 13 amino acids. The CDR3 DNA sequence: TGTGCCAGCGGGAGTAATGTAGGCAATGAGCAGTTCTTC. It encodes CASGSNVGNEQFF.

The chain links TRBV5-1 to TRBJ2-3, with D perhaps being TRBD1 or TRBD2 (6 bases each). The germline V and J ends were trimmed by 3 bases and 2 bases, with 16 bases remaining between them. This CDR3 has 16 residues. Germline lookup yields CDR1 SGHRS and CDR2 YFSETQ. The CDR3 spells CASSSRGLGHTDTQYF. CDR3 sequence (DNA): TGCGCCAGCAGCTCTCGGGGGCTGGGTCACACAGATACGCAGTATTTT.

The chain recombines TRBV5-1 with TRBJ2-1, with TRBD2 matching 13 bases. J was trimmed by 4 bases and V by 3 bases; bases with no gene match: 7. The length of the CDR3 is 17 residues. The germline CDR1 and CDR2 sequences are SGHRS and YFSETQ. The CDR3 sequence: CASSSGLAGAVYNEQFF. In nucleotides, the CDR3 is TGCGCCAGCAGCTCAGGACTAGCGGGGGCCGTATACAATGAGCAGTTCTTC.

The chain has TRBV5-1 and TRBJ2-6, with TRBD2 matching 10 bases. CDR1 and CDR2 (germline): SGHRS, YFSETQ. The ends lost 3 bases at V and 2 bases at J; junction bases unmatched: 5. This CDR3 has 17 amino acids. In nucleotides, the CDR3 is TGCGCCAGCAGCTCTCCGGGACTAGCGACTGGGGCCAACGTCCTGACTTTC. Translated, it gives CASSSPGLATGANVLTF.

This chain connects TRBV28 to TRBJ2-4, with D uncertain. Germline V lookup: CDR1 MDHEN, CDR2 SYDVKM. The CDR3 length is 14 residues. V shed 2 bases and J shed 4 bases, with 9 bases lying between them. CDR3 loop: CASSLAVQKNIQYF. The DNA for the CDR3 is TGTGCCAGCAGTTTAGCAGTACAGAAAAACATTCAGTACTTC.

The chain links TRBV4-3 to TRBJ1-1, with D tentatively TRBD1 (6 bases). The germline CDR1 and CDR2 sequences are LGHNA and YSLEER. The CDR3 spans 13 residues. V lost 6 bases, J lost 6 bases, and 14 bases lay in between. The CDR3 DNA reads TGCGCCAGCAGGCTTATACAGGGCGCTGAAGCTTTCTTT. Translating it yields CASRLIQGAEAFF.

This chain links TRBV5-4 with TRBJ1-3, with D uncertain. Germline V gives CDR1 SGHNT, CDR2 YYREEE (reference sequence). The CDR3 totals 13 residues. CDR3 residues: CAVHLISGNTIYF. In DNA form, the CDR3 reads TGTGCTGTGCATCTTATCTCTGGAAACACCATATATTTT.

The chain uses TRBV27 and TRBJ2-7; D uncertain. Germline V lookup: CDR1 MNHEY, CDR2 SMNVEV (reference sequence). The V and J ends lost 3 bases and 4 bases respectively, with 13 bases between them. The CDR3 covers 14 residues. CDR3 loop: CASSLKTVGYEQYF. CDR3 nucleotides: TGTGCCAGCAGTTTGAAAACAGTAGGATACGAGCAGTACTTC.

The J gene is TRBJ2-7, the V gene TRBV7-9; D is perhaps TRBD2 (5 bases). This CDR3 is built from 14 residues. V was pared by 4 bases and J by 4 bases, with 14 bases between. Germline-derived CDR1 and CDR2 are SEHNR and FQNEAQ (reference sequence). In DNA, the CDR3 is TGTGCCAGCAGCTCTATCGGACTGCCTTACGAGCAGTACTTC. It is translated as CASSSIGLPYEQYF.

The rearrangement joins TRBV5-8 to TRBJ1-5; possible D gene TRBD1, 6 bases. CDR3 length equals 15 residues. V was trimmed by 2 bases and J by 2 bases, leaving 11 bases between them. Germline CDR1 reads SGHTS; CDR2 reads YDEGEE. The CDR3 is CASSFRGKGNQPQHF. Here the CDR3 DNA reads TGTGCCAGCAGCTTCAGGGGTAAGGGCAATCAGCCCCAGCATTTT.

A single count supports this clone. In nucleotides, the CDR3 is TGTGCCAGCAGCTCAGCGGACTATGGCTACACCTTC. Amino acid sequence: CASSSADYGYTF. J is TRBJ1-2 and V is TRBV7-9; D call uncertain. Germline V lookup: CDR1 SEHNR, CDR2 FQNEAQ (reference sequence). The CDR3 is 12 amino acids. V was shortened by 4 bases and J by 3 bases, with 6 bases between the two germline ends.

The chain employs TRBV19 and TRBJ2-3; D not certain. The V and J ends lost 6 bases and 0 bases respectively, with 4 bases between them. Germline assignment: CDR1 LNHDA and CDR2 SQIVND (reference sequence). CDR3 length: 12 residues. CDR3 DNA: TGTGCCAGTAGCGACAGCACAGATACGCAGTATTTT. It is translated as CASSDSTDTQYF.

The genes are TRBV11-3 and TRBJ1-1; D call uncertain. V lost 2 bases, J lost 5 bases, and 9 bases lay in between. This CDR3 spans 13 amino acids. Germline loops: CDR1 SGHNT, CDR2 YENEEA. The CDR3 region is CASSLIRDTEAFF. The CDR3 DNA reads TGTGCCAGCAGCTTAATCCGGGATACTGAAGCTTTCTTT.

The chain carries TRBV7-9 and TRBJ2-7, with unresolved D. The CDR3 sequence is 18 residues long. Germline CDR1 and CDR2: SEHNR and FQNEAQ (reference sequence). The germline V and J ends were trimmed by 2 bases and 3 bases, with 23 bases remaining between them. The CDR3: CASSLLNPSLPMGYEQYF. DNA for the CDR3: TGTGCCAGCAGCTTACTTAACCCGAGTCTCCCAATGGGCTACGAGCAGTACTTC.

The chain uses TRBV5-6 and TRBJ2-2; 7 bases fit TRBD2. The CDR3 is 15 amino acids. Germline V gives CDR1 SGHDT, CDR2 YYEEEE. The V gene end was trimmed by 4 bases and the J gene end by 6 bases; junction bases not matched to a gene: 9. The chain's CDR3 is CASSDPGLLSGELFF. The CDR3 region has the DNA TGTGCCAGCAGCGACCCGGGACTACTCTCCGGGGAGCTGTTTTTT.

The V call is TRBV10-3, the J call TRBJ2-1; 10 bases map to TRBD1. Germline-derived CDR1 and CDR2 are ENHRY and SYGVKD. The CDR3 is made up of 15 amino acids. V was pared by 6 bases and J by 1 base, with 3 bases of the junction left unmatched. This CDR3 reads CAIRGGQGSYNEQFF. DNA for the CDR3: TGTGCCATCAGGGGGGGACAGGGGTCCTACAATGAGCAGTTCTTC.

V gene TRBV27 combines with J gene TRBJ2-7; 8 bases line up with TRBD2. The V gene end was trimmed by 6 bases and the J gene end by 1 base; junction bases not matched to a gene: 11. Looked up from germline, CDR1 is MNHEY and CDR2 is SMNVEV (reference sequence). The CDR3 has 16 amino acids. CDR3 loop: CASSPILLAESYEQYF. CDR3 nucleotides: TGTGCCAGCAGCCCTATCTTACTAGCGGAGTCCTACGAGCAGTACTTC.

The chain has TRBV10-1 and TRBJ2-3; no definite D call. This CDR3 comprises 15 residues. The germline gives CDR1 WNHNN, CDR2 SYGVQD (reference sequence). Trimming removed 2 bases at V and 4 bases at J, with 13 bases between. The CDR3 coding sequence is TGCGCCAGCAGTGAGCGACCCAAGTCTCCAGATACGCAGTATTTT. Translating it yields CASSERPKSPDTQYF.

V and J are TRBV29-1 and TRBJ2-3, with 8 bases aligning to TRBD2. CDR1 is SQVTM and CDR2 is ANQGSEA in the germline V gene. This CDR3 contains 13 residues. V gave up 8 bases and J gave up 6 bases; unmatched junction bases: 10. CDR3 nucleotides: TGCAGCCTTGCCCTGAGACTAGCGGATACGCAGTATTTT. It translates to CSLALRLADTQYF.

This chain links TRBV18 with TRBJ2-3; 9 nucleotides align to TRBD2. V lost 1 base and J lost 0; bases outside the gene matches: 8. Germline values: CDR1 KGHSH, CDR2 LQKENI. The CDR3 has 18 residues. This chain's CDR3 is CASSPLVLAGFSTDTQYF. CDR3 bases: TGTGCCAGCTCACCACTGGTCCTAGCGGGATTTAGCACAGATACGCAGTATTTT.